This T cell receptor beta chain was found in a study of cytomegalovirus exposure and HLA in healthy donors. In the PCR, 60 Vbeta and 13 Jbeta primers were used. Using immunoSEQ multiplex PCR, the repertoire was profiled, and TCRdb retains in-frame clones only, with some absent. The data show some 55,000 clones, with about 80% seen just once and roughly 1.8% held by the top ten. Germline lookup yields CDR1 MNHEY and CDR2 SVGAGI. The junction had 4 bases not matched to a gene; V was cut back by 6 bases and J by 2 bases. This CDR3 contains 15 residues. The chain couples TRBV6-5 to TRBJ2-2; 9 bases fit TRBD1. The source of this sequence is a man aged 40-49 years in good health and CMV-seronegative. The sequencing sample was made of PBMCs. CDR3 sequence: CASSIQGANTGELFF. In DNA form, the CDR3 reads TGTGCCAGCAGCATACAGGGGGCTAACACCGGGGAGCTGTTTTTT.